These 13 T cell receptor beta chains originate from one sample sequenced in a study of a mutant IDH1 vaccine in newly diagnosed glioma. Their cognate antigens are unknown. Only in-frame clones appear in the TCRdb table, and some are missing; sequencing was by immunoSEQ multiplex PCR. The sample holds about 34,000 clones, 90% seen once. Time point defined: week 47, end of study. Every vaccination contained 300 ug of the mutant IDH1 20-mer peptide and was paired with topical imiquimod. The source material was PBMCs, sampled from a glioma patient whose treatment included an IDH1 peptide vaccine. The receptors were gathered from a woman between 40 and 55 years old with glioma.

V is TRBV29-1 and J is TRBJ1-1; D gene ambiguous. Per the germline V gene, CDR1 is SQVTM and CDR2 is ANQGSEA. Trimming removed 5 bases from V and 1 base from J, with 5 bases in between. This CDR3 is built from 11 residues. CDR3 region: CSVTKNTEAFF. The CDR3, as DNA: TGCAGCGTTACGAAGAACACTGAAGCTTTCTTT.

V gene TRBV25-1 combines with J gene TRBJ1-4, with D perhaps matching TRBD1 (6 bases). The CDR3 is made up of 18 amino acids. The V end lost 5 bases, the J end lost 1 base, and 20 bases lay between the germline ends. Germline V gene sequence: CDR1 MGHDK, CDR2 SYGVNS. The CDR3 DNA is TGTGCCAGCAGTAAAACCCGGACAGCGCACGAAACTAATGAAAAACTGTTTTTT. Protein: CASSKTRTAHETNEKLFF.

The chain uses TRBV9 and TRBJ2-5; 8 bases are shared with TRBD2. The CDR3 totals 16 residues. V trimming: 3 bases; J trimming: 5 bases; junction bases outside the gene matches: 12. Per germline, CDR1 SGDLS and CDR2 YYNGEE. CDR3 amino acids: CASSAAPGGAGETQYF. The CDR3 bases are TGTGCCAGCAGCGCCGCCCCGGGGGGGGCCGGGGAGACCCAGTACTTC. The variable domain in full, completed from reference TRBV9 and TRBJ2-5, reads DSGVTQTPKHLITATGQRVTLRCSPRSGDLSVYWYQQSLDQGLQFLIQYYNGEERAKGNILERFSAQQFPDLHSELNLSSLELGDSALYFCASSAAPGGAGETQYFGPGTRLLVL.

This chain links TRBV5-1 with TRBJ2-7; 12 nucleotides match TRBD1. The germline V gene has CDR1 SGHRS and CDR2 YFSETQ. CDR3 length: 15 residues. Losses at the gene ends were 9 bases for V and 5 bases for J; bases not matched to a gene: 12. CDR3 protein: CATAAGTGGFHEQYF. In DNA, the CDR3 is TGCGCCACCGCTGCCGGGACAGGGGGCTTCCACGAGCAGTACTTC.

This chain uses TRBV5-1 with TRBJ2-5; 10 bases are shared with TRBD2. Germline values: CDR1 SGHRS, CDR2 YFSETQ. V lost 4 bases and J lost 2; bases outside the gene matches: 5. This CDR3 is 15 amino acids long. The CDR3, as DNA: TGCGCCAGCAGCAGGACTAGCGGAGGACAAGAGACCCAGTACTTC. As protein: CASSRTSGGQETQYF.

This clone was detected a few times. The junction departs from germline at one end; a sequencing error may be responsible. This rearrangement joins TRBV7-7 to TRBJ2-2, with 9 bases that match TRBD2. The germline V gene has CDR1 SSHAT and CDR2 FNYEAQ (reference sequence). This CDR3 is built from 14 residues. The CDR3 region has the DNA TGTGCTAGCAGCTCCCTAGCGGGGTCCGGGGAGCTGTTTTTT. As protein: CASSSLAGSGELFF.

The CDR3 sequence: CSVRTGTGVGYGYTF. The CDR3 coding sequence is TGCAGCGTTCGCACCGGGACAGGGGTGGGCTATGGCTACACCTTC. The chain couples TRBV29-1 to TRBJ1-2, with TRBD1 matching 10 bases. V shed 5 bases, J shed 4 bases, and the junction held 10 bases outside the gene matches. CDR1 is SQVTM and CDR2 is ANQGSEA in the germline V gene. The CDR3 is 15 amino acids.

The gene calls are TRBV19 and TRBJ2-3, with 9 bases matching TRBD1. Per the germline V gene, CDR1 is LNHDA and CDR2 is SQIVND (reference sequence). V lost 5 bases and J lost 2; bases outside the gene matches: 8. CDR3 length equals 16 residues. The chain's CDR3 is CASSRTGQGVTDTQYF. CDR3 DNA: TGTGCCAGTAGTCGTACGGGACAGGGTGTCACAGATACGCAGTATTTT.

This clone was observed a few times. This chain connects TRBV6-5 to TRBJ1-2; D remains unclear. Germline CDR1 is MNHEY and CDR2 is SVGAGI. The V end was cut by 2 bases, the J end by 2 bases, with 6 bases between. There are 13 residues in the CDR3. CDR3 nucleotide sequence: TGTGCCAGCAGTTACAGACCGAACTATGGCTACACCTTC. Protein product: CASSYRPNYGYTF.

In this sample, this clone turned up once. V and J are TRBV14 and TRBJ2-1; tentatively, D is TRBD2 (6 bases). This CDR3 has 17 residues. CDR1 is SGHDN, CDR2 FVKESK, per germline. Trimming cost V 3 bases and J 4 bases, with 19 bases left between them. CDR3: CASSQGPWAGLYNEQFF. The CDR3 DNA is TGTGCCAGCAGCCAGGGGCCCTGGGCGGGACTTTACAATGAGCAGTTCTTC.

The chain recombines TRBV4-2 with TRBJ2-7; 11 bases align to TRBD1. This CDR3 has 15 residues. Germline V lookup: CDR1 LGHNA, CDR2 YNFKEQ. V lost 4 bases, J lost 0 bases, and 2 bases stayed unmatched. Written as DNA, the CDR3 is TGTGCCAGCAGCCCGGGACAGGGGGACTCCTACGAGCAGTACTTC. Translated, it gives CASSPGQGDSYEQYF.

The V and J genes are TRBV4-3 and TRBJ1-3; D is unresolved. V was pared by 4 bases and J by 2 bases, with 6 bases between. CDR1 is LGHNA and CDR2 is YSLEER in the germline V gene. This CDR3 region has 13 residues. The CDR3 coding sequence is TGCGCCAGCAGCCCCGGTCCTGGAAACACCATATATTTT. It specifies CASSPGPGNTIYF.

DNA for the CDR3: TGTGCCAGCAGCTTGGCTGCCGGGAGACCCTACAATGAGCAGTTCTTC. Protein product: CASSLAAGRPYNEQFF. This chain connects TRBV5-4 to TRBJ2-1, with a tentative D call TRBD2 (6 bases). CDR3 length equals 16 residues. Germline assignment: CDR1 SGHNT and CDR2 YYREEE (reference sequence). Trimming pared 0 bases from V and 2 bases from J, leaving 12 bases between.